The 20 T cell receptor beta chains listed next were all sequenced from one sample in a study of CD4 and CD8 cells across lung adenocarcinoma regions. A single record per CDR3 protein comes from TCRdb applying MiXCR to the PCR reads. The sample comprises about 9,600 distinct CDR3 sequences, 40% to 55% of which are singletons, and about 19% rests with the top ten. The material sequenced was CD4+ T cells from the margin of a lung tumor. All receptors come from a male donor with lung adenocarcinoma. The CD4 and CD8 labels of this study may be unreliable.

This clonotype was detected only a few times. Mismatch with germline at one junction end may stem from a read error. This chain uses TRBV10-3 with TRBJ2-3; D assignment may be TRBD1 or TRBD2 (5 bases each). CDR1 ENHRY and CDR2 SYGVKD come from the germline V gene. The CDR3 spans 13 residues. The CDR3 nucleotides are TGTGCCACGGGGCTTGGCGCCACAGATACGCAGTATTTC. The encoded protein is CATGLGATDTQYF.

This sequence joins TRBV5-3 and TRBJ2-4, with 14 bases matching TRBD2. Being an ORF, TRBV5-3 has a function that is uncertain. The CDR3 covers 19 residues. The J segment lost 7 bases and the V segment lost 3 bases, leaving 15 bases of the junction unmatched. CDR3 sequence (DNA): TGTGCCAGAAGCTGCCAAGATTCGACTAGCGGGAGGGCCTATAACATTCAGTACTTC. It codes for CARSCQDSTSGRAYNIQYF.

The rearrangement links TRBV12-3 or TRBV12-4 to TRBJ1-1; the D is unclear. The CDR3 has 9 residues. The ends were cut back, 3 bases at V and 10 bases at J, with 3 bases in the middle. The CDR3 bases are TGTGCCAGCAGTTTTGTAGCTTTCTTT. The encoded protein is CASSFVAFF.

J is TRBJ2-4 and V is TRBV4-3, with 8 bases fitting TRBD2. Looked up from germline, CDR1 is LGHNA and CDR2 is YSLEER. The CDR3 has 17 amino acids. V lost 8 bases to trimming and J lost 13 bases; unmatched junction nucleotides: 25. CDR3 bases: TGCGCCAGCCGCCCGGGGCGGGGGGCTCTAAGCACAGATATGCAGTACTTC. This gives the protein CASRPGRGALSTDMQYF.

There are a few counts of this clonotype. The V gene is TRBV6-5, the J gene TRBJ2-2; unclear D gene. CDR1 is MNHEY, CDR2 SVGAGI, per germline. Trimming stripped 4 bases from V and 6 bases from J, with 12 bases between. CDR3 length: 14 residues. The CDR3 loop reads CASSWERVAGELFF. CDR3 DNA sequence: TGTGCCAGCAGTTGGGAAAGGGTGGCCGGGGAGCTGTTTTTT.

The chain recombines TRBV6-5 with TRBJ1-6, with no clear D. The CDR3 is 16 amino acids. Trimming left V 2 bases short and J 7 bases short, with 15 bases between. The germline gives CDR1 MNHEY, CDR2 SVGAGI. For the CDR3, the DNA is TGTGCCAGCAGTTACGGAATTGAAGGGTTGAATTCACCCCTCCACTTT. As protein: CASSYGIEGLNSPLHF.

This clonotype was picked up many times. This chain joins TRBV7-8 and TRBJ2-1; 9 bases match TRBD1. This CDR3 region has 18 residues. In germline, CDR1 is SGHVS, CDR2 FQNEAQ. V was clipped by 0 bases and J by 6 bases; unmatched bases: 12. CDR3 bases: TGTGCCAGCAGCTTAGCGGCCCCCCGGGACAGGGCCTCCAATGAGCAGTTCTTC. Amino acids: CASSLAAPRDRASNEQFF.

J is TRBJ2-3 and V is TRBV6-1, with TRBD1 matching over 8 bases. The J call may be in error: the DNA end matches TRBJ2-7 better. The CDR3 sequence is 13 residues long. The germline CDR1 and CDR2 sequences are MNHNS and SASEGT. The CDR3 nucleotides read TGTGCCAGCAGTGAGACAGGGGCCTACGAGCAGTACTTC. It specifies CASSETGAYEQYF.

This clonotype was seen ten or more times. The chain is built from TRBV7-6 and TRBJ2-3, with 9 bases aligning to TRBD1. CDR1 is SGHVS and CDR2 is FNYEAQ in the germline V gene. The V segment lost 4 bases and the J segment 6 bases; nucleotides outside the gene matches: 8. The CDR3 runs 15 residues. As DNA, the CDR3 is TGTGCCAGCAGCTCCTCCGGGACAGGGTGGGATACGCAGTATTTT. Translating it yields CASSSSGTGWDTQYF.

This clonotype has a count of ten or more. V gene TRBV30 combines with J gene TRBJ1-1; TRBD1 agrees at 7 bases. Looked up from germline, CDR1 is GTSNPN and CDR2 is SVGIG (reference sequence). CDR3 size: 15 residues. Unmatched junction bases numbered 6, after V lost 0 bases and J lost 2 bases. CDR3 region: CAWSVMGTANTEAFF. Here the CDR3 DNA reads TGTGCCTGGAGTGTTATGGGGACAGCTAACACTGAAGCTTTCTTT.

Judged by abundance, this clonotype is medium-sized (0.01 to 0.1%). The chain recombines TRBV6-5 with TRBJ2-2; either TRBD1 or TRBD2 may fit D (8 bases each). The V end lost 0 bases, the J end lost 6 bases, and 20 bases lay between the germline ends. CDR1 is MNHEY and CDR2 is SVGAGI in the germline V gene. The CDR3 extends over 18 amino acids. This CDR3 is CASSYSAGGRLAPGELFF. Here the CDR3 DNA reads TGTGCCAGCAGTTACTCGGCAGGGGGCAGACTAGCGCCCGGGGAGCTGTTTTTT.

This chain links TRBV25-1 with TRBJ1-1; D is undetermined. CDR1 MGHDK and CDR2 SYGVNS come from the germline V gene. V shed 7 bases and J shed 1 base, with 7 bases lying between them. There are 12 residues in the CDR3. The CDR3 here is CASTPGNTEAFF. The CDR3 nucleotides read TGTGCCAGCACGCCGGGGAACACTGAAGCTTTCTTT.

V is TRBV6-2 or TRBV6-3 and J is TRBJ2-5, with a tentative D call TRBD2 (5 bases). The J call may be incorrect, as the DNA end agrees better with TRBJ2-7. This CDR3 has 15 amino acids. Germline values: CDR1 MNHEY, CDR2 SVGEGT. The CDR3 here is CASSYSFGVRLEQYF. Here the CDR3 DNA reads TGTGCCAGCAGTTACTCCTTCGGGGTAAGGCTCGAGCAGTACTTC.

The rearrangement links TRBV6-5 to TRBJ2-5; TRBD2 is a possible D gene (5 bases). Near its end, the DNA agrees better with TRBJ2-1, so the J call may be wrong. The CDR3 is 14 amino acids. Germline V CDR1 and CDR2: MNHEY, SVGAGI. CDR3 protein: CASSYDLRGGEQFF. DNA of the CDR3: TGTGCCAGCAGTTACGACCTCAGAGGCGGGGAGCAGTTCTTC.

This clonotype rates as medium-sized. The CDR3 reads CASSPGGNEQFF. The CDR3 coding sequence is TGTGCCAGCAGCCCAGGGGGCAATGAGCAGTTCTTC. The chain recombines TRBV9 with TRBJ2-1, with 7 bases identical to TRBD1. The V gene end was trimmed by 4 bases and the J gene end by 6 bases; junction bases not matched to a gene: 1. This CDR3 has 12 residues. Germline values: CDR1 SGDLS, CDR2 YYNGEE.

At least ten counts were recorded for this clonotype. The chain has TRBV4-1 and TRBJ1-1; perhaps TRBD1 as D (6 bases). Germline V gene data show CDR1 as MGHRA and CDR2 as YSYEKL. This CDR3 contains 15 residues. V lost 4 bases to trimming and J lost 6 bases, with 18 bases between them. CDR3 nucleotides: TGCGCCAGCAGCCTCAAGGACAGTTTTTACTCTGAAGCTTTCTTT. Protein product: CASSLKDSFYSEAFF.

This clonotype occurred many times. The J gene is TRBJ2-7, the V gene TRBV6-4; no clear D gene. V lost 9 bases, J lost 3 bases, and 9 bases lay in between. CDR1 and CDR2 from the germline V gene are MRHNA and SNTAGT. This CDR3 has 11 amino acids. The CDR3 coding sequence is TGTGCCAGTAGGATACTCTACGAGCAGTACTTC. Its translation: CASRILYEQYF.

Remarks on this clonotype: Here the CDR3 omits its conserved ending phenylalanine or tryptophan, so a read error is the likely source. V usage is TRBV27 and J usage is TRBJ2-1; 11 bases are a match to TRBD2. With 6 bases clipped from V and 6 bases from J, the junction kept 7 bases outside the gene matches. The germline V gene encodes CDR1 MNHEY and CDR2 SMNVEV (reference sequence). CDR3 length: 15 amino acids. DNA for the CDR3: TGTGCCAGCAGCTTAGCGGGAGGGCCGAGCAATGAGCAGTTCTCC. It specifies CASSLAGGPSNEQFS.

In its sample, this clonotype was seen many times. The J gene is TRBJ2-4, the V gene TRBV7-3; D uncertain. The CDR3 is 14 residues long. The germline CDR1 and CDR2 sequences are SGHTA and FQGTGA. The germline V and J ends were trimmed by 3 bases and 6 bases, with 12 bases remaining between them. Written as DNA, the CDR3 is TGTGCCAGCAGCTTGGGTGGCGGTTTAAACATTCAGTACTTC. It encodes CASSLGGGLNIQYF. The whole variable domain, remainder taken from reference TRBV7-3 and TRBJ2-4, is GAGVSQTPSNKVTEKGKYVELRCDPISGHTALYWYRQSLGQGPEFLIYFQGTGAADDSGLPNDRFFAVRPEGSVSTLKIQRTERGDSAVYLCASSLGGGLNIQYFGAGTRLSVL.

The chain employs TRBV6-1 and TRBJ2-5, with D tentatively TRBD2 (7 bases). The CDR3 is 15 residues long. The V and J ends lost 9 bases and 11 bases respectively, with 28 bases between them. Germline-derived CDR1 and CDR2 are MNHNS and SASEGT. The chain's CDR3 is CARGEGGGGQDTQYF. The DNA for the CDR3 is TGTGCCAGGGGTGAGGGGGGCGGGGGCCAAGATACGCAGTACTTC.